The T cell receptor beta chain described here comes from a study of cytomegalovirus exposure and HLA in healthy donors. Findings and caveats of the study: A later look showed TCR association rates differing by HLA locus, highest for DRB1 and lowest for HLA-C. Later on, an analysis tied 15,000 or so TCR beta sequences to HLA alleles at 0.05 false discovery rate. The productive fraction for most TCR beta V segments was about 90% or about 30% in an earlier analysis.

Use of 60 Vbeta and 13 Jbeta primers characterized the PCR. Sequencing used immunoSEQ multiplex PCR; TCRdb keeps in-frame clones, though not all of them. The sample contains roughly 120,000 clones, approximately 74% of which appear only once. This clone was picked up a small number of times. The target antigen is unknown. The source is a middle-aged man in good health and CMV-seropositive. The sequenced sample consisted of PBMCs.

DNA of the CDR3: TGTGCCAGCTCACCCACCCCTCGGGGAAATGAGCAGTTCTTC. Translation gives CASSPTPRGNEQFF. The gene calls are TRBV18 and TRBJ2-1, with D maybe TRBD2 (5 bases). Germline V gene lookup returns CDR1 KGHSH and CDR2 LQKENI. Trimming took 3 bases from V and 7 from J, leaving 13 bases between them. The CDR3 has 14 residues.